This T cell receptor (beta chain) was sequenced in a study of T cell responses to AZD1222 COVID-19 vaccine. The CDR3 totals 16 residues. V shed 3 bases and J 5 bases; nucleotides not matched to a gene: 12. Germline CDR1 and CDR2: MNHNS and SASEGT. Libraries were prepared by immunoSEQ multiplex PCR; TCRdb keeps only in-frame clonotypes and omits some of them. The sample has 110,000 or so clones, around 88% seen once. The sequence came from an adult who received the AZD1222 COVID-19 vaccine. V gene TRBV6-1 combines with J gene TRBJ2-5; 7 nucleotides line up with TRBD1. Sequencing used peripheral blood, obtained 28 days after the second AZD1222 dose. CDR3 in amino acids: CASSEGYRGRPETQYF. The DNA for the CDR3 is TGTGCCAGCAGTGAGGGCTACAGGGGTCGTCCGGAGACCCAGTACTTC.